A single sample gave rise to the 30 T cell receptor beta chains below, sequenced in a study of spatial heterogeneity in lung cancer. A single record per CDR3 protein comes from TCRdb applying MiXCR to the 5' RACE reads. The sample lists about 36,000 distinct CDR3 sequences; around 5.5% were seen once. This sample's time point: sample taken at primary tumor resection. In each case, whole RNA from tumor, nontumor lung or frozen PBMC was sequenced unsorted. This specimen consisted of PBMCs, obtained at surgery. The receptors derive from a female donor with early-stage non-small cell lung cancer.

This rearrangement joins TRBV2 to TRBJ2-3; D tentatively reads TRBD1 or TRBD2 (5 bases each). Germline V gene lookup returns CDR1 SNHLY and CDR2 FYNNEI. The CDR3 length is 11 residues. V lost 11 bases to trimming and J lost 6 bases, with 12 bases between them. CDR3 sequence reads: CAGHRGDTQYF. The CDR3 DNA reads as TGTGCCGGACACCGGGGCGATACGCAGTATTTT.

The CDR3 is CASSRRGAGTGELFF. The CDR3 DNA reads TGTGCCAGCAGCCGAAGGGGAGCGGGGACCGGGGAGCTGTTTTTT. The chain joins TRBV28 to TRBJ2-2; 7 bases fit TRBD2. After removal of 6 bases from V and 5 bases from J, the junction contained 9 bases not matched to a gene. Looked up from germline, CDR1 is MDHEN and CDR2 is SYDVKM. The length of the CDR3 is 15 residues. The full variable domain, with the rest looked up from reference TRBV28 and TRBJ2-2, is DVKVTQSSRYLVKRTGEKVFLECVQDMDHENMFWYRQDPGLGLRLIYFSYDVKMKEKGDIPEGYSVSREKKERFSLILESASTNQTSMYLCASSRRGAGTGELFFGEGSRLTVL.

The V and J genes are TRBV4-3 and TRBJ2-1; 14 bases match TRBD2. J was trimmed by 10 bases and V by 3 bases; bases with no gene match: 11. The CDR3 extends over 17 amino acids. Germline lookup yields CDR1 LGHNA and CDR2 YSLEER. The CDR3 is CASSHAPGLAGEGEQFF. DNA of the CDR3: TGCGCCAGCAGCCATGCCCCGGGACTAGCGGGAGAAGGGGAGCAGTTCTTC.

This clonotype appeared many times. V is TRBV20-1 and J is TRBJ2-3; D gene uncertain. The CDR3 totals 12 residues. The germline gives CDR1 DFQATT, CDR2 SNEGSKA (reference sequence). With 3 bases removed from V and 6 bases from J, the gap between germline ends came to 10 bases. The CDR3 reads CSARPWDDTQYF. CDR3 in DNA: TGCAGTGCTAGGCCCTGGGATGATACGCAGTATTTT.

This clonotype was recorded at least ten times. A junction boundary mismatches the germline segment, possibly from a read error. The chain couples TRBV2 to TRBJ2-3, with 9 bases matching TRBD1. The CDR3 loop spans 12 amino acids. Germline-derived CDR1 and CDR2 are SNHLY and FYNNEI. CDR3 nucleotide sequence: TGTGCCAGCAGTGAAGAAGGGACAGGGAACGGTTTT. It encodes CASSEEGTGNGF. Using reference TRBV2 and TRBJ2-3 for the parts outside the CDR3, the full variable domain is EPEVTQTPSHQVTQMGQEVILRCVPISNHLYFYWYRQILGQKVEFLVSFYNNEISEKSEIFDDQFSVERPDGSNFTLKIRSTKLEDSAMYFCASSEEGTGNGFGPGTRLTVL.

This clonotype was found many times. The rearrangement links TRBV5-4 to TRBJ2-3, with 7 bases lining up with TRBD2. Trimming at V came to 1 base and at J to 2 bases, leaving 10 bases not matched to a gene. Germline CDR1 and CDR2: SGHNT and YYREEE (reference sequence). The CDR3 extends over 17 amino acids. The CDR3 here is CASSLPVTGGPTDTQYF. The CDR3 DNA is TGTGCCAGCAGCTTGCCGGTAACGGGGGGACCCACAGATACGCAGTATTTT.

This clonotype was seen repeatedly, ten times or more. This chain connects TRBV29-1 to TRBJ1-4, with D possibly TRBD1 on 5 matching bases. There are 13 residues in the CDR3. Germline V CDR1 and CDR2: SQVTM, ANQGSEA. The V end lost 6 bases, the J end lost 3 bases, and 11 bases lay between the germline ends. The CDR3 DNA reads as TGCAGCGTCGCCGGGACCCCTAATGAAAAACTGTTTTTT. It translates to CSVAGTPNEKLFF. Complete variable domain (other parts from reference TRBV29-1 and TRBJ1-4): SAVISQKPSRDICQRGTSLTIQCQVDSQVTMMFWYRQQPGQSLTLIATANQGSEATYESGFVIDKFPISRPNLTFSTLTVSNMSPEDSSIYLCSVAGTPNEKLFFGSGTQLSVL.

The chain employs TRBV28 and TRBJ1-4; D ambiguous. CDR3 length: 15 amino acids. The V gene's germline CDR1 is MDHEN and CDR2 SYDVKM. Trimming stripped 4 bases from V and 8 bases from J, with 17 bases between. The CDR3 bases are TGTGCCAGCAGTTCCCGACGGCCCATACGGGAAAAACTGTTTTTT. Its protein is CASSSRRPIREKLFF.

In this sample, this clonotype turned up many times. V is TRBV28 and J is TRBJ1-6, with D unclear. The CDR3 is 14 amino acids. V was trimmed by 5 bases and J by 5 bases, leaving 10 bases between them. Germline lookup yields CDR1 MDHEN and CDR2 SYDVKM. DNA of the CDR3: TGTGCCAGCAGTCTCCCGGGTGATAATTCACCCCTCCACTTT. Protein product: CASSLPGDNSPLHF.

This clonotype was seen many times. The chain uses TRBV3-1 and TRBJ1-2, with 10 positions matching TRBD1. The CDR3 length is 13 residues. V gave up 3 bases and J gave up 7 bases; unmatched junction bases: 2. Germline lookup yields CDR1 LGHDT and CDR2 YNNKEL (reference sequence). CDR3 sequence: CASSHDRGLGYTF. The CDR3, as DNA: TGTGCCAGCAGCCATGACAGGGGGCTTGGCTACACCTTC.

The rearrangement uses TRBV5-1 and TRBJ2-7; D remains ambiguous. The germline gives CDR1 SGHRS, CDR2 YFSETQ. The germline V and J ends were trimmed by 4 bases and 0 bases, with 14 bases remaining between them. The CDR3 length is 15 residues. DNA for the CDR3: TGCGCCAGCAGCCCGGCAACGACAAGCTCCTACGAGCAGTACTTC. Translated, it gives CASSPATTSSYEQYF.

The genes are TRBV14 and TRBJ2-1; the D call may be TRBD1 or TRBD2 (5 bases each). Germline CDR1 SGHDN, CDR2 FVKESK. The ends were cut back, 4 bases at V and 3 bases at J, with 19 bases in the middle. The CDR3 covers 17 residues. CDR3 in amino acids: CASSLTTGTDNYNEQFF. The CDR3 bases are TGTGCCAGCAGCCTTACGACCGGGACGGATAACTACAATGAGCAGTTCTTC. Using reference TRBV14 and TRBJ2-1 for the parts outside the CDR3, the full variable domain is EAGVTQFPSHSVIEKGQTVTLRCDPISGHDNLYWYRRVMGKEIKFLLHFVKESKQDESGMPNNRFLAERTGGTYSTLKVQPAELEDSGVYFCASSLTTGTDNYNEQFFGPGTRLTVL.

This clonotype was seen repeatedly, ten times or more. The V gene is TRBV5-1, the J gene TRBJ2-7; 9 bases align to TRBD2. The length of the CDR3 is 15 residues. Germline-derived CDR1 and CDR2 are SGHRS and YFSETQ. The J segment lost 2 bases and the V segment lost 0 bases, leaving 3 bases of the junction unmatched. In DNA, the CDR3 is TGCGCCAGCAGCTTGGTGGCTAGCGGGACCTACGAGCAGTACTTC. Protein sequence: CASSLVASGTYEQYF.

This clonotype was found a few times. The genes are TRBV6-2 or TRBV6-3 and TRBJ2-7, with D perhaps TRBD2 (6 bases). The CDR3 runs to 15 residues. Germline CDR1 is MNHEY and CDR2 is SVGEGT. V was trimmed by 2 bases and J by 0 bases, leaving 11 bases between them. This CDR3 is CASSYAPGLSYEQYF. The CDR3 region has the DNA TGTGCCAGCAGTTACGCCCCGGGACTCTCCTACGAGCAGTACTTC.

Points on this clonotype: This could be a read error, since a much larger clone is one nucleotide away. V gene TRBV18 combines with J gene TRBJ2-7; maybe TRBD1 (5 bases). The CDR3 extends over 15 amino acids. Trimming left V 0 bases short and J 5 bases short, with 14 bases between. Per germline, CDR1 KGHSH and CDR2 LQKENI. The CDR3 DNA reads as TGTGCCAGCTCACCACCTCAGGGTGCTTCCAACGAGCAGTACTTC. Translation: CASSPPQGASNEQYF. The whole variable domain, remainder taken from reference TRBV18 and TRBJ2-7, is NAGVMQNPRHLVRRRGQEARLRCSPMKGHSHVYWYRQLPEEGLKFMVYLQKENIIDESGMPKERFSAEFPKEGPSILRIQQVVRGDSAAYFCASSPPQGASNEQYFGPGTRLTVT.

This clonotype was counted ten times or more. The gene calls are TRBV20-1 and TRBJ1-2; 7 bases are shared with TRBD1. Trimming removed 5 bases from V and 8 bases from J; junction bases left unmatched: 8. This CDR3 contains 12 residues. Germline V gene lookup returns CDR1 DFQATT and CDR2 SNEGSKA (reference sequence). The CDR3 DNA follows: TGCAGTGCTCGGCCAGGGACAGTCGGCTACACCTTC. Its protein is CSARPGTVGYTF.

This clonotype was seen at least ten times. The chain recombines TRBV5-5 with TRBJ2-1; 12 bases fit TRBD2. This CDR3 is 17 amino acids long. With V trimmed by 3 bases and J by 9 bases, 13 bases remained unmatched. Germline CDR1 is SGHKS and CDR2 is YYEKEE (reference sequence). This CDR3 is CASSSGLAGGLSFEQFF. CDR3 coding DNA: TGTGCCAGCAGCTCGGGACTAGCGGGTGGGCTCTCGTTTGAGCAGTTCTTC. The full variable domain, with the rest looked up from reference TRBV5-5 and TRBJ2-1, is DAGVTQSPTHLIKTRGQQVTLRCSPISGHKSVSWYQQVLGQGPQFIFQYYEKEERGRGNFPDRFSARQFPNYSSELNVNALLLGDSALYLCASSSGLAGGLSFEQFFGPGTRLTVL.

This clonotype was counted at least ten times. The CDR3 DNA follows: TGTGCTAGTGGTTTCATACGCCGTTTAGATGAGCAGTTCTTC. Its protein product is CASGFIRRLDEQFF. The chain has TRBV12-5 and TRBJ2-1, with D unclear. CDR1 is LGHNT and CDR2 is FRNRAP in the germline V gene. The CDR3 totals 14 residues. V was pared by 3 bases and J by 8 bases, with 14 bases between. Complete variable domain (other parts from reference TRBV12-5 and TRBJ2-1): DARVTQTPRHKVTEMGQEVTMRCQPILGHNTVFWYRQTMMQGLELLAYFRNRAPLDDSGMPKDRFSAEMPDATLATLKIQPSEPRDSAVYFCASGFIRRLDEQFFGPGTRLTVL.

This clonotype was detected many times. The genes are TRBV5-1 and TRBJ2-3; possibly TRBD1 for D (6 bases). CDR3 length equals 14 residues. V lost 9 bases and J lost 2, with 16 bases in between. Germline CDR1 reads SGHRS; CDR2 reads YFSETQ. In nucleotides, the CDR3 is TGCGCCACCAGTTCAGGGGTAGTCACAGATACGCAGTATTTT. Its protein is CATSSGVVTDTQYF.

This clonotype was detected ten times or more. One junction end does not reproduce the germline sequence, and a read error may be involved. This chain uses TRBV7-8 with TRBJ2-7; D possibly uses TRBD1 or TRBD2 (5 bases each). This CDR3 comprises 14 residues. Germline V gives CDR1 SGHVS, CDR2 FQNEAQ. The CDR3 bases are TGTGCCAGCGGCCCGGGACGCTTCTCCCACGAGCAGTACTTC. Protein: CASGPGRFSHEQYF.

This clonotype was picked up many times. The chain combines TRBV25-1 with TRBJ2-3; D unresolved. The CDR3 loop spans 11 amino acids. Germline-derived CDR1 and CDR2 are MGHDK and SYGVNS. The V end was cut by 6 bases, the J end by 5 bases, with 6 bases between. The CDR3 loop is CASRGLDTQYF. The CDR3 DNA follows: TGTGCCAGCAGGGGCTTAGATACGCAGTATTTT.

The table lists this clonotype with many counts. V and J are TRBV12-3 or TRBV12-4 and TRBJ1-6, with D possibly being TRBD1 (5 bases). This CDR3 comprises 15 residues. V was trimmed by 7 bases and J by 0 bases, leaving 10 bases between them. The CDR3 coding sequence is TGTGCCAGCACCTCAGGGAGCTCCTATAATTCACCCCTCCACTTT. Residues: CASTSGSSYNSPLHF.

Many counts were recorded for this clonotype. The chain employs TRBV11-3 and TRBJ2-2; D gene ambiguous. Trimming took off 0 bases at V and 4 bases at J, with 6 bases between the two ends. The CDR3 totals 14 residues. Germline V CDR1 and CDR2: SGHNT, YENEEA. CDR3 in amino acids: CASSLDRGTGELFF. DNA for the CDR3: TGTGCCAGCAGCTTAGATCGCGGCACCGGGGAGCTGTTTTTT.

This clonotype was seen at least ten times. CDR3 sequence: CASSRSGTANTEAFF. CDR3 DNA: TGTGCCAGCAGTCGATCGGGGACGGCAAACACTGAAGCTTTCTTT. The chain links TRBV6-5 to TRBJ1-1; a weak D match, TRBD1 (5 bases). This CDR3 region has 15 residues. With 5 bases removed from V and 2 bases from J, the gap between germline ends came to 15 bases. Germline V lookup: CDR1 MNHEY, CDR2 SVGAGI.

In this sample, this clonotype turned up many times. The rearrangement joins TRBV20-1 to TRBJ1-4, with D possibly TRBD1 on 5 matching bases. The V end was cut by 3 bases, the J end by 4 bases, with 15 bases between. Per the germline V gene, CDR1 is DFQATT and CDR2 is SNEGSKA (reference sequence). The CDR3 length is 15 residues. The CDR3 DNA reads TGCAGTGCTAGGGGGCGGACGGGAGATAATGAAAAACTGTTTTTT. It encodes CSARGRTGDNEKLFF.

This clonotype was seen ten or more times. The J gene is TRBJ1-5, the V gene TRBV2; the D is unclear. From germline, CDR1 is SNHLY and CDR2 FYNNEI. V was trimmed by 2 bases and J by 5 bases, leaving 10 bases between them. The CDR3 sequence is 14 residues long. CDR3 sequence: CASSERAGYQPQHF. Here the CDR3 DNA reads TGTGCCAGCAGTGAAAGGGCAGGTTATCAGCCCCAGCATTTT.

This clonotype appeared many times. J is TRBJ2-5 and V is TRBV5-1; 7 bases line up with TRBD1. From germline, CDR1 is SGHRS and CDR2 YFSETQ. V lost 3 bases and J lost 0; bases outside the gene matches: 2. The CDR3 has 14 residues. The CDR3, as DNA: TGCGCCAGCAGCTCCGGACAGGACCAAGAGACCCAGTACTTC. Encoded protein: CASSSGQDQETQYF.

This clonotype was seen repeatedly, ten times or more. The rearrangement uses TRBV20-1 and TRBJ2-5; TRBD2 might be the D (6 bases). The CDR3 loop spans 14 amino acids. CDR1 DFQATT and CDR2 SNEGSKA come from the germline V gene (reference sequence). The V end was cut by 5 bases, the J end by 0 bases, with 13 bases between. Here the CDR3 DNA reads TGCAGTGCTGCCCGGGACTCGTACCAAGAGACCCAGTACTTC. It is translated as CSAARDSYQETQYF.

This clonotype has ten or more counts. The CDR3 DNA reads as TGTGCCAGCAGCCTTAGACAGGGTTGGTACACTGAAGCTTTCTTT. It encodes CASSLRQGWYTEAFF. This chain uses TRBV11-2 with TRBJ1-1; 7 bases align to TRBD1. The CDR3 is 15 residues long. The V gene's germline CDR1 is SGHAT and CDR2 FQNNGV. The ends lost 5 bases at V and 3 bases at J; junction bases unmatched: 9. Together with reference TRBV11-2 and TRBJ1-1, the CDR3 gives the full variable domain: EAGVAQSPRYKIIEKRQSVAFWCNPISGHATLYWYQQILGQGPKLLIQFQNNGVVDDSQLPKDRFSAERLKGVDSTLKIQPAKLEDSAVYLCASSLRQGWYTEAFFGQGTRLTVV.

This clonotype has at least ten counts. This sequence joins TRBV27 and TRBJ1-2; D gene ambiguous. Germline CDR1 reads MNHEY; CDR2 reads SMNVEV (reference sequence). This CDR3 has 17 residues. V gave up 7 bases and J gave up 2 bases, with 23 bases separating them. The CDR3 is CASTSVTLRGSNYGYTF. The CDR3, as DNA: TGTGCCAGCACATCCGTCACCCTGAGAGGGTCCAACTATGGCTACACCTTC.